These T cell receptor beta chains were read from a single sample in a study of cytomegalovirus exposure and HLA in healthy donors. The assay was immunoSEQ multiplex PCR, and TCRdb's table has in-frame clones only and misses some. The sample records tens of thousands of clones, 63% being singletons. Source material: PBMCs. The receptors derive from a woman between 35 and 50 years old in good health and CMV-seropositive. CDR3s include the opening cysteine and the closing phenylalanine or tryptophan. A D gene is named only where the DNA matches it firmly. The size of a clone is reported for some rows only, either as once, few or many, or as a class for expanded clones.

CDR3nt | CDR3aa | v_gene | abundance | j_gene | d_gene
TGTGCCAGCACCCAAGTTAGCGGGAGGGCGGATGAGCAGTTCTTC | CASTQVSGRADEQFF | TRBV28 | few | TRBJ2-1 | TRBD2
TGTGCCAGCAGCTCAGGGGGCATGGCCAAAAACATTCAGTACTTC | CASSSGGMAKNIQYF | TRBV7-2 | few | TRBJ2-4 | TRBD1
TGTGCCATCAGTGGAGACTTTTACAATGAGCAGTTCTTC | CAISGDFYNEQFF | TRBV10-3 | NA | TRBJ2-1 | NA
TGCGCCAGCAGTCAATCCAACGGGAGGGCCACGAACACCGGGGAGCTGTTTTTT | CASSQSNGRATNTGELFF | TRBV23-1 | NA | TRBJ2-2 | TRBD2
TGTGCCAGCAGCCCAGCGGGACGCGGCCAAGAGACCCAGTACTTC | CASSPAGRGQETQYF | TRBV7-9 | NA | TRBJ2-5 | TRBD2
TGTGCCAGCTCACCATTTGAGGTGTCCGGGGCGGGAGGGAGCTACGAGCAGTACTTC | CASSPFEVSGAGGSYEQYF | TRBV18 | once | TRBJ2-7 | TRBD2
TGTGCCAGCAGCGTAGAGATGGGACAGTACAATGAGCAGTTCTTC | CASSVEMGQYNEQFF | TRBV9 | few | TRBJ2-1 | TRBD1
TGTGCCAGCAGTCAGAGATGGACAGGGGGGACGGAAAAACTGTTTTTT | CASSQRWTGGTEKLFF | TRBV2 | NA | TRBJ1-4 | TRBD1
TGTGCCAGCAGCCCCTCGACAGGGGGCGCGAACATTCAGTACTTC | CASSPSTGGANIQYF | TRBV7-8 | NA | TRBJ2-4 | TRBD1
TGTGCCAGCTCACCCGGTACTAGCGGGAGTGGGGAGCTGTTTTTT | CASSPGTSGSGELFF | TRBV18 | NA | TRBJ2-2 | TRBD2
TGTGCCAGCAGGGACTCACGCAACTATGGCTACACCTTC | CASRDSRNYGYTF | TRBV6-5 | NA | TRBJ1-2 | NA
TGTGCCAGCAGTTTACAGGGGGCAGATACGCAGTATTTT | CASSLQGADTQYF | TRBV7-2 | NA | TRBJ2-3 | TRBD1
TGTGCCAGCAGCGATCCGAGGCGGACAGTAGGCACCTCGGAAGCTTTCTTT | CASSDPRRTVGTSEAFF | TRBV28 | NA | TRBJ1-1 | NA
TGTGCCAGCAGCTTCTTCCGGGACAGAGATAATTCACCCCTCCACTTT | CASSFFRDRDNSPLHF | TRBV7-9 | NA | TRBJ1-6 | TRBD1
TGTGCCAGCAGTGAGACAGGGAATGGCTACACCTTC | CASSETGNGYTF | TRBV25-1 | many | TRBJ1-2 | TRBD1
TGTGCCAGCTCAAGGCAGAGGACAGGGGTCAACTATGGCTACACCTTC | CASSRQRTGVNYGYTF | TRBV28 | NA | TRBJ1-2 | TRBD1
TGTGCCCAGGACAGCTATACGAACACCGGGGAGCTGTTTTTT | CAQDSYTNTGELFF | TRBV10-3 | few | TRBJ2-2 | NA
TGTGCCAGCAGTTTGGTGACTAGCGGCAATGAGCAGTTCTTC | CASSLVTSGNEQFF | TRBV27 | NA | TRBJ2-1 | TRBD2
TGTGCCAGCAGCAGCCTCGGGGAGACCCAGTACTTC | CASSSLGETQYF | TRBV7-2 | NA | TRBJ2-5 | NA
TGTGCCAGCAGCTTAGTAGCTAGCGGGAATGGGGATGAGCAGTTCTTC | CASSLVASGNGDEQFF | TRBV7-3 | NA | TRBJ2-1 | TRBD2
TGTGCCAGCAGCTTAGGGCCCGGAGGGCTAGCGGGGATCACAGATACGCAGTATTTT | CASSLGPGGLAGITDTQYF | TRBV7-2 | once | TRBJ2-3 | TRBD2
TGCGCCAGCAGCGTCCGGGACTACCAAGAGACCCAGTACTTC | CASSVRDYQETQYF | TRBV4-1 | few | TRBJ2-5 | NA
TGTGCCATCAGTGAGCTACCCTATCAGCCCCAGCATTTT | CAISELPYQPQHF | TRBV10-3 | NA | TRBJ1-5 | NA
TGTGCCACCAGCAGAGTGAGGGCTAGCGGGAGGGCATCGGAGACCCAGTACTTC | CATSRVRASGRASETQYF | TRBV15 | NA | TRBJ2-5 | TRBD2
TGTGCCAGCAGGAACCCGGGACAGGGGAACTATGGCTACACCTTC | CASRNPGQGNYGYTF | TRBV27 | NA | TRBJ1-2 | TRBD1
TGCGCCAGCAGCCAAAATAGCGGAGCTCAAGAGACCCAGTACTTC | CASSQNSGAQETQYF | TRBV5-1 | NA | TRBJ2-5 | NA